What follows is one T cell receptor beta chain and its context. The data belong to a study of T cell responses to AZD1222 COVID-19 vaccine. CDR3 length equals 20 residues. With V trimmed by 0 bases and J by 6 bases, 20 bases remained unmatched. CDR1 and CDR2 from the germline V gene are LGHNA and YSLEER. Sequencing was performed with immunoSEQ multiplex PCR; in TCRdb, only in-frame clones are kept and a portion is missing. Counted here are more than 75,000 clones, 85% to 90% occurring once; the ten biggest clones make up about a quarter. This rearrangement joins TRBV4-3 to TRBJ2-1, with 7 positions matching TRBD2. The clonotype comes from an adult in good health. The specimen was peripheral blood, collected on day 0 of AZD1222 vaccination. DNA of the CDR3: TGCGCCAGCAGCCAAGATGCGCTAGGCCTAGCGGTGGGGTCTGGCAATGAGCAGTTCTTC. Translation: CASSQDALGLAVGSGNEQFF.